This paragraph covers one T cell receptor (beta chain) sequence. With random hexamers, about 0.5 to 1 ug RNA was reverse transcribed. Multiplex PCR with immunoSEQ amplified the TCR beta CDR3 across 54 Vbeta and 13 Jbeta. TCRdb independently ran MiXCR on the immunoSEQ multiplex PCR reads; one entry per CDR3 protein. The table has some 260,000 distinct CDR3 sequences, roughly 81% seen once. This sample was taken from a study of CD8 T cells in Susac syndrome. Trimming cost V 4 bases and J 3 bases; bases outside gene matches: 2. This CDR3 comprises 16 residues. Germline values: CDR1 MNHNS, CDR2 SASEGT. The multiple sclerosis controls, all treatment-naive patients, had relapsing-remitting disease that was stable or active. Negative isolation was used for CD8+ and CD4+ T cells, and FACS enrichment was applied to TEMRA cells.

This sequence originates from a human donor with multiple sclerosis. V is TRBV6-1 and J is TRBJ2-2; 13 bases agree with TRBD2. Sequenced material: CD8+ T cells from PBMCs. The CDR3 protein is CASSVGLAGYTGELFF. CDR3 in DNA: TGTGCCAGCAGTGTGGGACTAGCGGGATACACCGGGGAGCTGTTTTTT.